The sequence of this TCR beta chain was determined in a study of OX40 agonist ivuxolimab in advanced cancers. Regarding the complete study: Ivuxolimab was a fully human IgG2 agonistic monoclonal antibody targeting the costimulatory receptor OX40 (CD134). Peripheral TCRbeta sequencing was intended to test whether TCR sequence diversity was altered and clonal T-cell expansion was caused by ivuxolimab. A male proportion of 82.7% and a mean age of around 60 years, ranging from roughly 23 to 79, were recorded for the dose-escalation cohort. The paper covers the monotherapy dose-escalation part of the phase I ivuxolimab trial, which included N of about 50 patients. Of the roughly 51 dose-escalation patients, hepatocellular carcinoma was present in 19, melanoma in approximately 15, renal cell carcinoma in 9 and head and neck cancer in 9. Partial responses occurred in three dose-escalation patients: two with cutaneous melanoma and one with hepatocellular carcinoma. Prior anti-PD-1, anti-PD-L1 or anti-CTLA-4 therapy was permitted, and 40% of dose-escalation patients had received checkpoint inhibitors. Intravenous ivuxolimab was administered to patients every 2 weeks at six dose levels: 0.01, 0.1, 0.3, 1.5, 3 and 10 mg/kg.

V loses 3 bases of germline sequence and J loses 1 base, and the interval between the two ends is 15 bases. The germline V gene sets CDR1 to MGHDK and CDR2 to SYGVNS. Its CDR3 holds 16 amino acids, cysteine through phenylalanine. Only CDR3 DNA is held: 48 bases, read in frame from base 1. Patients with autoimmune disease history or receiving systemic immunosuppression were excluded from the trial. In every dose cohort, peripheral blood was drawn for TCR sequencing at baseline, cycle 4 day 1, and cycle 7 day 1. Samples were obtained from an open-label, multicenter, first-in-human phase I dose-escalation trial of ivuxolimab. The trial enrolled adults with locally advanced or metastatic head and neck squamous cell, hepatocellular, melanoma or renal cell carcinoma. Before TCR sequencing, CD4+ and CD8+ T cells were separately sorted from peripheral blood. Concerning this clone: The antigen it binds to is not known. The input lacks base qualities; no much larger clone sits a single base away.

General findings and caveats noted by the study authors: The antigen specificity of the peripheral T cells that underwent clonal expansion was not determined. At doses from 0.1 to 3.0 mg/kg, clonal expansion was seen in both CD4+ and CD8+ blood T cells between baseline and week 6. Low levels of normalized T-cell clonal expansion were also shown by some nonresponding patients. In the 0.1-3.0 mg/kg groups, partial responders had among the lowest normalized peripheral clonal expansion, particularly in CD8+ T cells. After ivuxolimab, more expanded clones were found on average in CD8+ T cells than in CD4+ T cells.

For sequencing of the TCRbeta CDR3 region, genomic DNA was extracted from the sorted cells. The immunoSEQ Assay was used to sequence the TCRbeta CDR3 regions. Drawn from immuneACCESS, this table holds only the in-frame rearrangements with V and J called that TCRdb kept. Clones are partly lost; checked studies trace under half to an unresolved V gene and leave the rest unexplained. The sample profile shows about 130,000 clones; less than 95% of them were found once. Clones ranked in the top ten supply 0.8% to 1% of the sample. Source: CD4+ or CD8+ T cells sorted from blood, taken in a trial of the OX40 agonist ivuxolimab. The chain joins TRBV25-1 to TRBJ1-1; tentative D gene TRBD1, with 6 bases matching. The TCR sequence derives from an adult with an advanced solid tumor such as melanoma, head and neck, liver or kidney cancer. The DNA is TGTGCCAGCAGTGAGAGACGCGGACAGTGGAACACTGAAGCTTTCTTT. It translates as CASSERRGQWNTEAFF.